Shown below are 11 T cell receptor beta chains from a single sample sequenced in a study of cytomegalovirus exposure and HLA in healthy donors. PCR used 60 Vbeta primers and 13 Jbeta primers. Sequencing used immunoSEQ multiplex PCR; TCRdb keeps in-frame clones, though not all of them. The sample lists 150,000 to 200,000 clones, more than 75% seen once, with 1.6% in the top ten. Input material: PBMCs. Source of these receptors: a woman aged 45 to 65 in good health and CMV-seronegative.

The rearrangement uses TRBV18 and TRBJ1-5; no firm D call. Trimming left V 2 bases short and J 4 bases short, with 9 bases between. Germline V gives CDR1 KGHSH, CDR2 LQKENI. The CDR3 length is 14 residues. The CDR3 protein is CASSPGSGNQPQHF. The CDR3 nucleotides read TGTGCCAGCTCACCAGGATCGGGGAATCAGCCCCAGCATTTT.

V and J are TRBV7-2 and TRBJ2-6; no reliable D call. This CDR3 contains 15 residues. Looked up from germline, CDR1 is SGHTA and CDR2 is FQGNSA. Trimming removed 3 bases from V and 0 bases from J, with 6 bases in between. The CDR3 nucleotides are TGTGCCAGCAGCTTGGAGAGCTCTGGGGCCAACGTCCTGACTTTC. This sequence encodes CASSLESSGANVLTF. The full variable domain, completed using reference TRBV7-2 and TRBJ2-6, is GAGVSQSPSNKVTEKGKDVELRCDPISGHTALYWYRQSLGQGLEFLIYFQGNSAPDKSGLPSDRFSAERTGGSVSTLTIQRTQQEDSAVYLCASSLESSGANVLTFGAGSRLTVL.

The chain employs TRBV11-2 and TRBJ1-1, with TRBD1 matching over 7 bases. The CDR3 is 12 amino acids. CDR1 and CDR2 from the germline V gene are SGHAT and FQNNGV. After removal of 1 base from V and 11 bases from J, the junction contained 4 bases not matched to a gene. CDR3 DNA sequence: TGTGCCAGCAGCTTAGGAGACAGGGTGGCTTTCTTT. Amino acid sequence: CASSLGDRVAFF. Using reference TRBV11-2 and TRBJ1-1 for the parts outside the CDR3, the full variable domain is EAGVAQSPRYKIIEKRQSVAFWCNPISGHATLYWYQQILGQGPKLLIQFQNNGVVDDSQLPKDRFSAERLKGVDSTLKIQPAKLEDSAVYLCASSLGDRVAFFGQGTRLTVV.

This clone was detected once. The rearrangement uses TRBV7-2 and TRBJ1-1; D is ambiguous. Germline V gene data show CDR1 as SGHTA and CDR2 as FQGNSA. This CDR3 has 13 residues. V shed 8 bases and J shed 0 bases, with 10 bases lying between them. This CDR3 is CASFYEVNTEAFF. In DNA form, the CDR3 reads TGTGCCAGCTTTTATGAGGTGAACACTGAAGCTTTCTTT.

This clone was observed once. The CDR3 reads CSGVQGARNTEAFF. The CDR3 DNA reads as TGCAGCGGAGTACAGGGGGCCCGGAACACTGAAGCTTTCTTT. The gene calls are TRBV29-1 and TRBJ1-1; 9 nucleotides line up with TRBD1. V dropped 7 bases and J dropped 1; count of bases not matched to a gene: 7. The germline V gene encodes CDR1 SQVTM and CDR2 ANQGSEA. This CDR3 spans 14 amino acids.

The V and J genes are TRBV6-1 and TRBJ2-7; 8 nucleotides agree with TRBD1. Germline CDR1 is MNHNS and CDR2 is SASEGT. The ends lost 7 bases at V and 11 bases at J; junction bases unmatched: 4. This CDR3 contains 10 residues. DNA for the CDR3: TGTGCCAGCACTGAGGACAGGGAGTACTTC. As protein: CASTEDREYF.

This clone was observed a single time. The gene calls are TRBV27 and TRBJ1-6; D is uncertain. The germline CDR1 and CDR2 sequences are MNHEY and SMNVEV (reference sequence). Trimming pared 7 bases from V and 9 bases from J, leaving 19 bases between. The CDR3 has 15 amino acids. CDR3 protein: CASKVGGLFTSPLHF. CDR3 DNA sequence: TGTGCCAGCAAAGTCGGAGGTCTTTTTACTTCACCCCTCCACTTT.

This chain uses TRBV7-2 with TRBJ1-1, with D possibly TRBD1 on 6 matching bases. This CDR3 region has 15 residues. Trimming pared 1 base from V and 1 base from J, leaving 10 bases between. The germline CDR1 and CDR2 sequences are SGHTA and FQGNSA. The CDR3 region has the DNA TGTGCCAGCAGCTTAGGAGGGGGTGCGAACACTGAAGCTTTCTTT. Translation gives CASSLGGGANTEAFF.

This clone showed up many times. J is TRBJ2-2 and V is TRBV10-2; no firm D call. This CDR3 has 12 residues. Trimming pared 10 bases from V and 1 base from J, leaving 7 bases between. The germline V gene has CDR1 WSHSY and CDR2 SAAADI. The CDR3 sequence: CATQRNTGELFF. The CDR3 DNA follows: TGCGCCACACAAAGGAACACCGGGGAGCTGTTTTTT.

The V gene is TRBV29-1, the J gene TRBJ2-1; a weak D match, TRBD1 (6 bases). Trimming removed 4 bases from V and 8 bases from J, with 12 bases in between. CDR1 and CDR2 (germline): SQVTM, ANQGSEA. The CDR3 runs to 12 residues. CDR3 coding DNA: TGCAGCGTTGGGCTGGGGGCGGATGAGCAGTTCTTC. Protein sequence: CSVGLGADEQFF.

The V and J genes are TRBV7-9 and TRBJ1-1, with D perhaps TRBD1 (6 bases). Germline CDR1 and CDR2: SEHNR and FQNEAQ (reference sequence). Between the trimmed V and J ends, which lost 1 base and 4 bases, there was a span of 10 bases. This CDR3 region has 14 residues. The CDR3 sequence is CASSLVATGTEAFF. CDR3 DNA sequence: TGTGCCAGCAGCTTAGTGGCGACAGGCACTGAAGCTTTCTTT.